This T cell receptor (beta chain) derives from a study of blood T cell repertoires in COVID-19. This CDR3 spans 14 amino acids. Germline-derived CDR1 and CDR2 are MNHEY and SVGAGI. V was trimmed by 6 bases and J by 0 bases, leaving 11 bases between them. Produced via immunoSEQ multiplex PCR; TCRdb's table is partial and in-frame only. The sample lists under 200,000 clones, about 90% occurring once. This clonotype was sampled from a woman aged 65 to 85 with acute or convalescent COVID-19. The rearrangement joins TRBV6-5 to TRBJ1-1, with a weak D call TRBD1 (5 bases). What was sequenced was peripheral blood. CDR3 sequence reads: CASRTETVNTEAFF. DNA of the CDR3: TGTGCCAGCAGGACCGAGACAGTGAACACTGAAGCTTTCTTT.